Here is one T cell receptor beta chain with its context. Trimming cost V 3 bases and J 6 bases; bases outside gene matches: 6. Germline loops: CDR1 MNHEY, CDR2 SMNVEV (reference sequence). CDR3 length equals 14 residues. This record comes from a study of blood T cell repertoires in COVID-19. Whole-study context: Samples representing acute and convalescent COVID-19 were sourced from the United States, Italy and Spain. PBMCs, B-cell-depleted T cells, or T cells were the source of the cDNA or gDNA that made up the material.

Per the study methods: Estimation of nucleated cell counts relied on the amplification of reference gene primers. The protocol was immunoSEQ multiplex PCR, while the TCRdb copy is restricted to in-frame clones and leaves out a portion. The V and J calls and clone size were taken over from that table, and D and trimming were inferred from the DNA. This table has roughly 86,000 clones, around 86% appearing once. The sequence was collected from a man aged 40-49 years with acute or convalescent COVID-19. Sequenced sample: peripheral blood. The chain links TRBV27 to TRBJ1-2, with 8 nucleotides matching TRBD1. CDR3 amino acids: CASSLFQGADGYTF. In DNA, the CDR3 is TGTGCCAGCAGTTTGTTCCAGGGGGCGGATGGCTACACCTTC.